This T cell receptor (beta chain) was captured by sequencing in a study of blood T cell repertoires in COVID-19. Across the whole study: Researchers got acute and convalescent COVID-19 samples from the United States, Italy and Spain.

Original handling: From reference gene primer amplification, estimates of nucleated cell counts were derived. Profiled with immunoSEQ multiplex PCR; TCRdb holds only in-frame clones, not every one. The DNA was the basis for D and trimming; V, J and clone size are from that table. The repertoire has roughly 87,000 clones, roughly nine tenths of them found once; the top ten carry around 5%. CDR3 size: 15 residues. The V gene end was trimmed by 8 bases and the J gene end by 4 bases; junction bases not matched to a gene: 11. Germline values: CDR1 LNHDA, CDR2 SQIVND (reference sequence). The clonotype originates from a woman of 80 years or more with active COVID-19. The V gene is TRBV19, the J gene TRBJ1-2; TRBD1 agrees at 9 bases. Sequences were obtained from peripheral blood. The CDR3 is CASSRDRVNSYGYTF. Here the CDR3 DNA reads TGTGCCAGTTCCCGGGACAGGGTAAATTCCTATGGCTACACCTTC.